Listed below are T cell receptor beta chains from one sample, sequenced in a study of CD8+ T cells in alopecia areata. Some clones are missing from TCRdb's copy, which holds only in-frame ones; the method was immunoSEQ multiplex PCR. The sample has 95,000 to 100,000 clones; roughly three fifths are singletons. The source was CD8+ T cells sorted from blood, collected at week 4, from a patient treated with tofacitinib. The receptors were gathered from a human donor with alopecia areata. Each CDR3 is given with its conserved first and last residue. The D gene is left open where the match is weak. Some rows mark clone size as missing; the rest say once, few, many or name a class of expanded clone.

V gene: TRBV13; D gene: NA; CDR3 length: 14; clone size: NA; J gene: TRBJ2-7; CDR3 DNA: TGTGCCAGCAGTCCGGGCTTGATAAACTACGAGCAGTACTTC; CDR3 protein: CASSPGLINYEQYF
V gene: TRBV27; D gene: TRBD1; CDR3 length: 15; clone size: few; J gene: TRBJ2-5; CDR3 DNA: TGTGCCAGCAGCCCGGGACAGGGAGGCCAAGAGACCCAGTACTTC; CDR3 protein: CASSPGQGGQETQYF
V gene: TRBV30; D gene: NA; CDR3 length: 13; clone size: NA; J gene: TRBJ1-1; CDR3 DNA: TGTGCCTGGAGGGACAGCATGAACACTGAAGCTTTCTTT; CDR3 protein: CAWRDSMNTEAFF
V gene: TRBV29-1; D gene: NA; CDR3 length: 12; clone size: NA; J gene: TRBJ1-1; CDR3 DNA: TGCAGCGTTTTAGGGGATAGCACTGAAGCTTTCTTT; CDR3 protein: CSVLGDSTEAFF
V gene: TRBV7-2; D gene: TRBD2; CDR3 length: 15; clone size: NA; J gene: TRBJ2-3; CDR3 DNA: TGTGCCAGCAGCTTGCGGCGGGGGGGCACAGATACGCAGTATTTT; CDR3 protein: CASSLRRGGTDTQYF
V gene: TRBV27; D gene: NA; CDR3 length: 15; clone size: few; J gene: TRBJ2-4; CDR3 DNA: TGTGCCAGCAGTTTATCCAGGGGCCCTGGGAACATTCAGTACTTC; CDR3 protein: CASSLSRGPGNIQYF
V gene: TRBV4-1; D gene: NA; CDR3 length: 15; clone size: NA; J gene: TRBJ2-7; CDR3 DNA: TGCGCCAGCAGCCAAGGGTCAGGGCAAACCTACGAGCAGTACTTC; CDR3 protein: CASSQGSGQTYEQYF
V gene: TRBV7-3; D gene: TRBD1; CDR3 length: 15; clone size: NA; J gene: TRBJ2-7; CDR3 DNA: TGTGCCAGCAGCTTGGGGACAGGGTTCGCCTACGAGCAGTACTTC; CDR3 protein: CASSLGTGFAYEQYF
V gene: TRBV30; D gene: NA; CDR3 length: 14; clone size: NA; J gene: TRBJ1-2; CDR3 DNA: TGTGCCTGGAGTAACGAGAGGGCCTACTATGGCTACACCTTC; CDR3 protein: CAWSNERAYYGYTF
V gene: TRBV29-1; D gene: TRBD1; CDR3 length: 14; clone size: NA; J gene: TRBJ1-1; CDR3 DNA: TGCAGCGTCGATACAGGGGTGGTGAACACTGAAGCTTTCTTT; CDR3 protein: CSVDTGVVNTEAFF
V gene: TRBV27; D gene: TRBD1; CDR3 length: 14; clone size: NA; J gene: TRBJ1-1; CDR3 DNA: TGTGCCAGCAATATTCGGGCAGGGGGCACTGAAGCTTTCTTT; CDR3 protein: CASNIRAGGTEAFF
V gene: TRBV7-9; D gene: NA; CDR3 length: 12; clone size: once; J gene: TRBJ2-2; CDR3 DNA: TGTGCCAGCAGCCTTCCGGCTGGGGAGCTGTTTTTT; CDR3 protein: CASSLPAGELFF
V gene: TRBV27; D gene: TRBD1; CDR3 length: 14; clone size: NA; J gene: TRBJ1-1; CDR3 DNA: TGTGCCAGCAGTTTACGGACAGGGGCCACTGAAGCTTTCTTT; CDR3 protein: CASSLRTGATEAFF
V gene: TRBV4-2; D gene: NA; CDR3 length: 14; clone size: NA; J gene: TRBJ2-2; CDR3 DNA: TGTGCCAGCAGCCAGCCCCAGGGTGACGGGGAGCTGTTTTTT; CDR3 protein: CASSQPQGDGELFF
V gene: TRBV5-1; D gene: TRBD2; CDR3 length: 14; clone size: NA; J gene: TRBJ2-4; CDR3 DNA: TGCGCCAGCAGCCGAGGGGAGGGCAAAAACATTCAGTACTTC; CDR3 protein: CASSRGEGKNIQYF
V gene: TRBV5-1; D gene: TRBD1; CDR3 length: 14; clone size: few; J gene: TRBJ2-7; CDR3 DNA: TGCGCCAGCAGCTTGGACAGGGGATCCTACGAGCAGTACTTC; CDR3 protein: CASSLDRGSYEQYF
V gene: TRBV27; D gene: NA; CDR3 length: 15; clone size: NA; J gene: TRBJ1-2; CDR3 DNA: TGTGCCAGCAGTTTTCGTCCAGTGGGGAACTATGGCTACACCTTC; CDR3 protein: CASSFRPVGNYGYTF
V gene: TRBV28; D gene: TRBD1; CDR3 length: 14; clone size: NA; J gene: TRBJ1-2; CDR3 DNA: TGTGCCAGCAGTTCCCCCCCAGGGGGGGATGGCTACACCTTC; CDR3 protein: CASSSPPGGDGYTF
V gene: TRBV5-1; D gene: NA; CDR3 length: 14; clone size: few; J gene: TRBJ2-7; CDR3 DNA: TGCGCCAGCAGCCCTGCTGGACCCCACTACGAGCAGTACTTC; CDR3 protein: CASSPAGPHYEQYF
V gene: TRBV2; D gene: NA; CDR3 length: 13; clone size: NA; J gene: TRBJ2-1; CDR3 DNA: TGTGCCAGCCCAGACGGGGGCTACAATGAGCAGTTCTTC; CDR3 protein: CASPDGGYNEQFF
V gene: TRBV4-3; D gene: NA; CDR3 length: 14; clone size: NA; J gene: TRBJ1-2; CDR3 DNA: TGCGCCAGCAGCCAAGATCGGGCCGGCGGAGGCTACACCTTC; CDR3 protein: CASSQDRAGGGYTF
V gene: TRBV2; D gene: NA; CDR3 length: 14; clone size: NA; J gene: TRBJ1-4; CDR3 DNA: TGTGCCAGCAGGTCTACGGCAATGAATGAAAAACTGTTTTTT; CDR3 protein: CASRSTAMNEKLFF
V gene: TRBV29-1; D gene: TRBD1; CDR3 length: 15; clone size: NA; J gene: TRBJ2-1; CDR3 DNA: TGCAGCGTTGGAGGCCGACAGGGTACTTGGAATGAGCAGTTCTTC; CDR3 protein: CSVGGRQGTWNEQFF
V gene: TRBV4-3; D gene: NA; CDR3 length: 13; clone size: NA; J gene: TRBJ2-1; CDR3 DNA: TGCGCCAGCAGCCTCGGACTTCACAATGAGCAGTTCTTC; CDR3 protein: CASSLGLHNEQFF
V gene: TRBV13; D gene: NA; CDR3 length: 15; clone size: NA; J gene: TRBJ2-3; CDR3 DNA: TGTGCCAGCAGCGAAGCGTCTAGTGTCACAGATACGCAGTATTTT; CDR3 protein: CASSEASSVTDTQYF
V gene: TRBV4-1; D gene: NA; CDR3 length: 15; clone size: few; J gene: TRBJ2-7; CDR3 DNA: TGCGCCAGCAGCCTAGCGGAGGGGCAGGGGGACGAGCAGTACTTC; CDR3 protein: CASSLAEGQGDEQYF
V gene: TRBV7-2; D gene: NA; CDR3 length: 12; clone size: NA; J gene: TRBJ1-2; CDR3 DNA: TGTGCCAGCAGCTTAGGGGTGGATGGCTACACCTTC; CDR3 protein: CASSLGVDGYTF
V gene: TRBV7-8; D gene: NA; CDR3 length: 15; clone size: NA; J gene: TRBJ2-7; CDR3 DNA: TGTGCCAGCAGTTTGTATCTGGGCAGTTACTACGAGCAGTACTTC; CDR3 protein: CASSLYLGSYYEQYF
V gene: TRBV6-5; D gene: NA; CDR3 length: 10; clone size: few; J gene: TRBJ2-7; CDR3 DNA: TGTGCCAGCCTTTCCTACGAGCAGTACTTC; CDR3 protein: CASLSYEQYF
V gene: TRBV28; D gene: TRBD2; CDR3 length: 18; clone size: few; J gene: TRBJ2-1; CDR3 DNA: TGTGCCAGCAGTTTATTGGCTAGCGGGATAGGCTTGACTGGTGAGCAGTTCTTC; CDR3 protein: CASSLLASGIGLTGEQFF
V gene: TRBV5-1; D gene: NA; CDR3 length: 13; clone size: once; J gene: TRBJ1-1; CDR3 DNA: TGCGCCAGCAGCTTGGCTCCGAACACTGAAGCTTTCTTT; CDR3 protein: CASSLAPNTEAFF
V gene: TRBV4-1; D gene: NA; CDR3 length: 14; clone size: NA; J gene: TRBJ2-7; CDR3 DNA: TGCGCCAGCAGCCACTTACAGGGTTCCTACGAGCAGTACTTC; CDR3 protein: CASSHLQGSYEQYF
V gene: TRBV27; D gene: NA; CDR3 length: 16; clone size: few; J gene: TRBJ2-1; CDR3 DNA: TGTGCCAGCAGTTTGTTGACAGGGGCCTGGACTAGCCCCGAGTTCTTC; CDR3 protein: CASSLLTGAWTSPEFF
V gene: TRBV6-5; D gene: NA; CDR3 length: 13; clone size: NA; J gene: TRBJ2-1; CDR3 DNA: TGTGCCAGCAGTTATAGAGGGGCCAATGAGCAGTTCTTC; CDR3 protein: CASSYRGANEQFF
V gene: TRBV27; D gene: TRBD2; CDR3 length: 16; clone size: NA; J gene: TRBJ2-1; CDR3 DNA: TGTGCCAGCAGTCCGCTTGACGGGGGGGCCTACAATGAGCAGTTCTTC; CDR3 protein: CASSPLDGGAYNEQFF
V gene: TRBV19; D gene: TRBD1; CDR3 length: 15; clone size: many; J gene: TRBJ2-7; CDR3 DNA: TGTGCCAGTAGTTCCCGGGACAGGGGGCTCTACGAGCAGTACTTC; CDR3 protein: CASSSRDRGLYEQYF
V gene: TRBV30; D gene: NA; CDR3 length: 13; clone size: NA; J gene: TRBJ1-2; CDR3 DNA: TGTGCCTGGAGGTTCCGGGGCCGTGGTGGCTACACCTTC; CDR3 protein: CAWRFRGRGGYTF
V gene: TRBV19; D gene: NA; CDR3 length: 14; clone size: few; J gene: TRBJ2-4; CDR3 DNA: TGTGCCAGTAGTATTGCAGGCCCCCTTGACATTCAGTACTTC; CDR3 protein: CASSIAGPLDIQYF
V gene: TRBV29-1; D gene: NA; CDR3 length: 12; clone size: NA; J gene: TRBJ2-3; CDR3 DNA: TGCAGCGTTGGGGCTTTGGCAGATACGCAGTATTTT; CDR3 protein: CSVGALADTQYF
V gene: TRBV29-1; D gene: NA; CDR3 length: 11; clone size: few; J gene: TRBJ1-2; CDR3 DNA: TGCAGCGTCCTCCAGGGTGGTGGCTACACCTTC; CDR3 protein: CSVLQGGGYTF
V gene: TRBV4-1; D gene: NA; CDR3 length: 14; clone size: NA; J gene: TRBJ1-5; CDR3 DNA: TGCGCCAGCAGCCAAATTGGACGACTTGGGCCCCAGCATTTT; CDR3 protein: CASSQIGRLGPQHF
V gene: TRBV28; D gene: TRBD2; CDR3 length: 14; clone size: few; J gene: TRBJ2-1; CDR3 DNA: TGTGCCAGCAGAGCGGGAGCGTTTAACAATGAGCAGTTCTTC; CDR3 protein: CASRAGAFNNEQFF
V gene: TRBV5-6; D gene: TRBD1; CDR3 length: 15; clone size: once; J gene: TRBJ2-5; CDR3 DNA: TGTGCCAGCAGCCTGGGACAGGGGTGGCAAGAGACCCAGTACTTC; CDR3 protein: CASSLGQGWQETQYF
V gene: TRBV2; D gene: TRBD1; CDR3 length: 14; clone size: NA; J gene: TRBJ2-7; CDR3 DNA: TGTGCCAGCAGTGGGGACAGGGGAACCCACGAGCAGTACTTC; CDR3 protein: CASSGDRGTHEQYF
V gene: TRBV29-1; D gene: TRBD1; CDR3 length: 13; clone size: NA; J gene: TRBJ1-1; CDR3 DNA: TGCAGCGCTAAGGGACAGGGGAGCACTGAAGCTTTCTTT; CDR3 protein: CSAKGQGSTEAFF